This T cell receptor (beta chain) was recorded in a study of beta chain features in type 1 diabetes. This clone occurred a few times. Its antigen is not known. Study-level findings and limits: For Type 1 diabetes patients, all four CD4+ subsets carried TCRB CDR3s that were moderately but significantly shorter.

Sequencing targeted expressed TCRB transcripts, as all isolated RNA had been reverse transcribed. Clones were read by immunoSEQ multiplex PCR, and TCRdb kept only the in-frame ones, dropping some. The sample includes about 270,000 clones, around an eighth of them seen just once. Looked up from germline, CDR1 is SGHTA and CDR2 is FQGNSA. This CDR3 has 13 amino acids. The V end lost 1 base, the J end lost 10 bases, and 14 bases lay between the germline ends. This sequence was found in a woman between 35 and 50 years old in good health. The V call is TRBV7-2, the J call TRBJ2-7; D not certain. Input material: naive CD4+ T cells from blood. The CDR3 region has the DNA TGTGCCAGCAGCTTAGGCCCTCCGGGTGACCAGTACTTC. Its translation is CASSLGPPGDQYF.